Presented here are 15 T cell receptor beta chains from one specimen sequenced in a study of shared clonotypes between healthy human individuals. Produced via immunoSEQ multiplex PCR; TCRdb's table is partial and in-frame only. The sample has around 2.5 million clones; 93% are singletons. Sequenced material: naive CD4+ T cells from PBMCs. Subset described: CD45RA+ positively selected. These receptors all stem from a man in his late teens or twenties in good health. Some clones in this sample may be carry-over from other donors' samples.

This rearrangement joins TRBV10-3 to TRBJ2-7; D is perhaps TRBD2 (6 bases). V was trimmed by 3 bases and J by 2 bases, leaving 11 bases between them. The CDR3 spans 14 residues. Per the germline V gene, CDR1 is ENHRY and CDR2 is SYGVKD. The CDR3 nucleotides read TGTGCCATCAGTGATTACGGGGGAACCTACGAGCAGTACTTC. Its translation: CAISDYGGTYEQYF.

The chain recombines TRBV19 with TRBJ2-2; TRBD1 agrees at 7 bases. CDR3 length: 15 amino acids. The trim removed 6 bases at V and 1 base at J, leaving 5 bases unmatched. CDR1 is LNHDA, CDR2 SQIVND, per germline (reference sequence). CDR3 DNA: TGTGCCAGTAGGACGCGGACAGGGAACACCGGGGAGCTGTTTTTT. As protein: CASRTRTGNTGELFF.

This clone was detected once. The chain joins TRBV9 to TRBJ2-1; TRBD1 agrees at 9 bases. The junction had 13 bases not matched to a gene; V was cut back by 3 bases and J by 0 bases. The CDR3 loop spans 19 amino acids. CDR1 is SGDLS, CDR2 YYNGEE, per germline. DNA for the CDR3: TGTGCCAGCAGCGCTCAACAGGGGGCCGAGCGGGACTCCTACAATGAGCAGTTCTTC. As protein: CASSAQQGAERDSYNEQFF.

This rearrangement joins TRBV5-1 to TRBJ2-3; D not certain. Germline V gene data show CDR1 as SGHRS and CDR2 as YFSETQ. The ends were cut back, 0 bases at V and 4 bases at J, with 9 bases in the middle. The CDR3 is 14 residues long. DNA of the CDR3: TGCGCCAGCAGCTTGGGACTTTCGGCAGATACGCAGTATTTT. Protein sequence: CASSLGLSADTQYF. Full variable domain (remainder filled in from reference TRBV5-1 and TRBJ2-3): KAGVTQTPRYLIKTRGQQVTLSCSPISGHRSVSWYQQTPGQGLQFLFEYFSETQRNKGNFPGRFSGRQFSNSRSEMNVSTLELGDSALYLCASSLGLSADTQYFGPGTRLTVL.

This clone occurred a few times. This sequence joins TRBV6-1 and TRBJ2-2, with no clear D. Trimming removed 4 bases at V and 6 bases at J, with 9 bases between. CDR1 MNHNS and CDR2 SASEGT come from the germline V gene. CDR3 length equals 13 residues. Here the CDR3 reads CASSVVEAGELFF. The CDR3 DNA follows: TGTGCCAGCAGTGTCGTAGAGGCCGGGGAGCTGTTTTTT.

The genes are TRBV19 and TRBJ2-2; D not resolved. Germline CDR1 and CDR2: LNHDA and SQIVND (reference sequence). This CDR3 is 15 amino acids long. Trimming shortened V by 4 bases and J by 4 bases, and 13 bases separated the two germline ends. CDR3 loop: CASSNGPPSTGELFF. CDR3 DNA sequence: TGTGCCAGTAGTAACGGCCCTCCCTCCACCGGGGAGCTGTTTTTT.

The chain combines TRBV2 with TRBJ2-3; 13 positions match TRBD2. The V segment lost 10 bases and the J segment 4 bases; nucleotides outside the gene matches: 5. The CDR3 sequence is 14 residues long. The germline V gene encodes CDR1 SNHLY and CDR2 FYNNEI. Written as DNA, the CDR3 is TGTGCCACACGGACTAGCGGGAGCGCAGATACGCAGTATTTT. It yields the protein CATRTSGSADTQYF. The complete variable domain, with remaining parts taken from reference TRBV2 and TRBJ2-3, reads EPEVTQTPSHQVTQMGQEVILRCVPISNHLYFYWYRQILGQKVEFLVSFYNNEISEKSEIFDDQFSVERPDGSNFTLKIRSTKLEDSAMYFCATRTSGSADTQYFGPGTRLTVL.

The chain combines TRBV6-5 with TRBJ1-5; D is unclear. Germline CDR1 and CDR2: MNHEY and SVGAGI. The CDR3 covers 13 residues. V lost 4 bases and J lost 6, with 10 bases in between. The CDR3 sequence: CASSSSQGQPQHF. CDR3 coding DNA: TGTGCCAGCAGTTCCAGTCAAGGTCAGCCCCAGCATTTT.

The V and J genes are TRBV5-1 and TRBJ2-1; D might be TRBD2 (6 bases). The V and J ends lost 4 bases and 8 bases respectively, with 22 bases between them. Germline V gene data show CDR1 as SGHRS and CDR2 as YFSETQ. The CDR3 extends over 16 amino acids. The CDR3 coding sequence is TGCGCCAGCAGCCGCTCGGGGAGGCCTTTCATGGATGAGCAGTTCTTC. It translates to CASSRSGRPFMDEQFF. Together with reference TRBV5-1 and TRBJ2-1, the CDR3 gives the full variable domain: KAGVTQTPRYLIKTRGQQVTLSCSPISGHRSVSWYQQTPGQGLQFLFEYFSETQRNKGNFPGRFSGRQFSNSRSEMNVSTLELGDSALYLCASSRSGRPFMDEQFFGPGTRLTVL.

This chain uses TRBV7-2 with TRBJ1-4; no firm D call. The CDR3 contains 12 residues. V lost 4 bases and J 12 bases, leaving 12 bases between the germline ends. Germline CDR1 and CDR2: SGHTA and FQGNSA. CDR3 sequence reads: CASSSRSGQLFF. CDR3 sequence (DNA): TGTGCCAGCAGCTCCCGATCCGGGCAACTGTTTTTT.

This clone was seen only once. Here the CDR3 DNA reads TGTGCCAGTAGTGGGGTTTTGAACACTGAAGCTTTCTTT. This codes for CASSGVLNTEAFF. The rearrangement uses TRBV19 and TRBJ1-1, with D uncertain. Trimming cost V 5 bases and J 0 bases, with 7 bases left between them. Germline V gives CDR1 LNHDA, CDR2 SQIVND (reference sequence). The CDR3 length is 13 residues. Complete variable domain (other parts from reference TRBV19 and TRBJ1-1): DGGITQSPKYLFRKEGQNVTLSCEQNLNHDAMYWYRQDPGQGLRLIYYSQIVNDFQKGDIAEGYSVSREKKESFPLTVTSAQKNPTAFYLCASSGVLNTEAFFGQGTRLTVV.

The rearrangement links TRBV18 to TRBJ2-2, with TRBD1 matching over 8 bases. CDR3 size: 16 residues. From germline, CDR1 is KGHSH and CDR2 LQKENI. The trim removed 3 bases at V and 4 bases at J, leaving 7 bases unmatched. CDR3 coding DNA: TGTGCCAGCTCACCCCAGGGGGCCCTACGCACCGGGGAGCTGTTTTTT. Protein product: CASSPQGALRTGELFF.

This chain joins TRBV30 and TRBJ1-1, with TRBD1 as a possible D gene (6 bases). The V gene lost 3 bases and the J gene lost 5 bases, with 37 bases spanning the gap. The CDR3 is made up of 21 amino acids. Germline values: CDR1 GTSNPN, CDR2 SVGIG (reference sequence). For the CDR3, the DNA is TGTGCCTGGAGCGAAACCCTGCCATCTTCCGGGACAATACAAAGACGGACTGAAGCTTTCTTT. Translation gives CAWSETLPSSGTIQRRTEAFF.

This clone was counted between two and nine times. The identical CDR3 is also encoded by other nucleotide sequences in the sample. J is TRBJ1-5 and V is TRBV19, with D unclear. With 3 bases removed from V and 1 base from J, the gap between germline ends came to 7 bases. Germline CDR1 is LNHDA and CDR2 is SQIVND (reference sequence). This CDR3 has 14 amino acids. This CDR3 is CASSIRGSNQPQHF. The CDR3 DNA is TGTGCCAGTAGTATCCGAGGGAGCAATCAGCCCCAGCATTTT.

The count of this clone is one. V gene TRBV7-2 combines with J gene TRBJ2-7; 13 bases map to TRBD2. Germline loops: CDR1 SGHTA, CDR2 FQGNSA. This CDR3 spans 16 amino acids. J was trimmed by 6 bases and V by 3 bases; bases with no gene match: 8. DNA for the CDR3: TGTGCCAGCAGCTTTGCCCTTGGACTAGCGGGAGCCGAGCAGTACTTC. Residues: CASSFALGLAGAEQYF. Combining the CDR3 with reference TRBV7-2 and TRBJ2-7 gives the whole variable domain GAGVSQSPSNKVTEKGKDVELRCDPISGHTALYWYRQSLGQGLEFLIYFQGNSAPDKSGLPSDRFSAERTGGSVSTLTIQRTQQEDSAVYLCASSFALGLAGAEQYFGPGTRLTVT.